The 23 T cell receptor beta chains in this list originate from one sample, sequenced in a study of T cells after yellow fever vaccination. TCRdb reanalysed the 5' RACE reads using MiXCR and keeps one entry per CDR3 protein. The sample contains under 600,000 distinct CDR3 sequences, roughly 22% of which appear only once. This sample comprised PBMCs, obtained roughly 20 days after the first yellow fever vaccination. The receptors originated from a man younger than 30 who received the YFV17D yellow fever vaccine.

The chain couples TRBV7-9 to TRBJ2-3, with unresolved D. Trimming took off 0 bases at V and 5 bases at J, with 12 bases between the two ends. The CDR3 runs to 15 residues. Per germline, CDR1 SEHNR and CDR2 FQNEAQ (reference sequence). This CDR3 reads CASSLAYSSEDTQYF. CDR3 in DNA: TGTGCCAGCAGCTTAGCGTATAGTTCCGAAGATACGCAGTATTTT. The variable domain in full, completed from reference TRBV7-9 and TRBJ2-3, reads DTGVSQNPRHKITKRGQNVTFRCDPISEHNRLYWYRQTLGQGPEFLTYFQNEAQLEKSRLLSDRFSAERPKGSFSTLEIQRTEQGDSAMYLCASSLAYSSEDTQYFGPGTRLTVL.

This clonotype was recorded a few times. CDR3 bases: TGTGCCAGCACCTACGACCCGAATCAGCCCCAGCATTTT. Translated: CASTYDPNQPQHF. The chain combines TRBV6-1 with TRBJ1-5; D call uncertain. This CDR3 has 13 residues. V was trimmed by 7 bases and J by 4 bases, leaving 11 bases between them. The germline CDR1 and CDR2 sequences are MNHNS and SASEGT.

The J gene is TRBJ1-5, the V gene TRBV12-5, with D perhaps matching TRBD1 (6 bases). Germline V gene lookup returns CDR1 LGHNT and CDR2 FRNRAP. Trimming took off 5 bases at V and 0 bases at J, with 11 bases between the two ends. The CDR3 spans 15 residues. CDR3 region: CASGGGRSSNQPQHF. The CDR3 DNA reads TGTGCTAGTGGTGGGGGCAGAAGTAGCAATCAGCCCCAGCATTTT.

V and J are TRBV4-1 and TRBJ2-1, with D tentatively TRBD2 (6 bases). Trimming shortened V by 8 bases and J by 1 base, and 12 bases separated the two germline ends. The CDR3 sequence is 14 residues long. Germline loops: CDR1 MGHRA, CDR2 YSYEKL. The CDR3 loop reads CASRDFRSYNEQFF. The CDR3 nucleotides read TGCGCCAGCCGGGACTTTCGGTCCTACAATGAGCAGTTCTTC.

V and J are TRBV20-1 and TRBJ2-1; D is possibly TRBD2 (5 bases). Trimming removed 8 bases from V and 8 bases from J, with 28 bases in between. The CDR3 length is 16 residues. Germline CDR1 is DFQATT and CDR2 is SNEGSKA (reference sequence). CDR3 coding DNA: TGCAGTCCGAACCCCCCGGTCCTAGCAAGTAGGCATGAGCAGTTCTTC. Translating gives CSPNPPVLASRHEQFF.

CDR3 sequence: CASSVPGTPYGYTF. CDR3 nucleotide sequence: TGTGCCAGCAGCGTACCCGGGACACCCTATGGCTACACCTTC. The chain uses TRBV7-9 and TRBJ1-2, with D perhaps matching TRBD1 (6 bases). In germline, CDR1 is SEHNR, CDR2 FQNEAQ (reference sequence). With 5 bases removed from V and 4 bases from J, the gap between germline ends came to 14 bases. CDR3 size: 14 residues.

This clonotype has more than one count but fewer than ten. This chain links TRBV4-3 with TRBJ2-3; 9 positions agree with TRBD2. The J segment lost 2 bases and the V segment lost 0 bases, leaving 12 bases of the junction unmatched. The CDR3 spans 19 residues. Germline V gives CDR1 LGHNA, CDR2 YSLEER. The CDR3 DNA sequence: TGCGCCAGCAGCCAAGATCGAATTTTTGGCGGGGGGGTCACAGATACGCAGTATTTT. Protein product: CASSQDRIFGGGVTDTQYF.

This clonotype was observed many times. V is TRBV4-3 and J is TRBJ2-2, with TRBD1 matching 7 bases. V shed 4 bases and J 4 bases; nucleotides not matched to a gene: 6. The CDR3 loop spans 15 amino acids. Looked up from germline, CDR1 is LGHNA and CDR2 is YSLEER. CDR3 amino acids: CASSPATGSTGELFF. CDR3 DNA sequence: TGCGCCAGCAGCCCAGCGACAGGGAGCACCGGGGAGCTGTTTTTT.

The genes are TRBV2 and TRBJ1-3, with 10 bases that match TRBD1. J lost 2 bases, V lost 11 bases, and 9 bases had no gene match. The CDR3 sequence is 15 residues long. Looked up from germline, CDR1 is SNHLY and CDR2 is FYNNEI. DNA for the CDR3: TGTGCCGGACGAGCCGGGACAGGGGCTGGAAACACCATATATTTT. As protein: CAGRAGTGAGNTIYF.

This clonotype has ten or more counts. V and J are TRBV11-2 and TRBJ1-3; D gene uncertain. The V end was cut by 1 base, the J end by 1 base, with 14 bases between. The CDR3 has 17 amino acids. The V gene's germline CDR1 is SGHAT and CDR2 FQNNGV. The CDR3 DNA sequence: TGTGCCAGCAGCTTAGTTCGGGCGTACAGTTCTGGAAACACCATATATTTT. It specifies CASSLVRAYSSGNTIYF.

This chain joins TRBV11-2 and TRBJ2-1; 8 bases fit TRBD2. The J segment lost 8 bases and the V segment lost 3 bases, leaving 6 bases of the junction unmatched. CDR3 size: 14 residues. In germline, CDR1 is SGHAT, CDR2 FQNNGV. CDR3 nucleotide sequence: TGTGCCAGCAGCTTCCGGACTAGCTCCGATGAGCAGTTCTTC. This encodes CASSFRTSSDEQFF. Based on the CDR3 plus reference TRBV11-2 and TRBJ2-1, the full variable domain is EAGVAQSPRYKIIEKRQSVAFWCNPISGHATLYWYQQILGQGPKLLIQFQNNGVVDDSQLPKDRFSAERLKGVDSTLKIQPAKLEDSAVYLCASSFRTSSDEQFFGPGTRLTVL.

The DNA for the CDR3 is TGTGCCAGCAGGCCGTTTGGACAGGGACTTACTGAAGCTTTCTTT. Translating it yields CASRPFGQGLTEAFF. The V gene is TRBV12-3 or TRBV12-4, the J gene TRBJ1-1; 8 nucleotides align to TRBD1. This CDR3 region has 15 residues. The ends lost 6 bases at V and 5 bases at J; junction bases unmatched: 11.

This clonotype was detected only a few times. The V gene is TRBV28, the J gene TRBJ2-2; D gene uncertain. Per germline, CDR1 MDHEN and CDR2 SYDVKM. The CDR3 contains 13 residues. V was trimmed by 8 bases and J by 1 base, leaving 8 bases between them. CDR3 region: CASLGLNTGELFF. The DNA for the CDR3 is TGTGCCAGCCTCGGTTTGAACACCGGGGAGCTGTTTTTT.

This clonotype was seen more than once but under ten times. The V call is TRBV7-9, the J call TRBJ2-3; weak D call: TRBD1 (5 bases). This CDR3 is built from 16 residues. V was clipped by 1 base and J by 2 bases, with 13 bases between them. Germline CDR1 reads SEHNR; CDR2 reads FQNEAQ (reference sequence). The DNA for the CDR3 is TGTGCCAGCAGCTTAGTCTCGCAGGGAACCACAGATACGCAGTATTTT. This sequence encodes CASSLVSQGTTDTQYF. Full variable domain (remainder filled in from reference TRBV7-9 and TRBJ2-3): DTGVSQNPRHKITKRGQNVTFRCDPISEHNRLYWYRQTLGQGPEFLTYFQNEAQLEKSRLLSDRFSAERPKGSFSTLEIQRTEQGDSAMYLCASSLVSQGTTDTQYFGPGTRLTVL.

V is TRBV12-5 and J is TRBJ1-5; weak D call: TRBD1 (5 bases). Per germline, CDR1 LGHNT and CDR2 FRNRAP. V gave up 6 bases and J gave up 7 bases, with 19 bases separating them. The length of the CDR3 is 15 residues. Written as DNA, the CDR3 is TGTGCTAGTGGACGGGACCCCGCTTGGGAACAGCCCCAGCATTTT. This gives the protein CASGRDPAWEQPQHF.

This clonotype was detected a few times. The V gene is TRBV4-3, the J gene TRBJ1-1, with 9 bases identical to TRBD1. CDR3 length: 15 residues. Germline assignment: CDR1 LGHNA and CDR2 YSLEER. Unmatched junction bases numbered 7, after V lost 2 bases and J lost 6 bases. CDR3: CASSQLTGGAAEAFF. The CDR3 region has the DNA TGCGCCAGCAGCCAACTAACAGGGGGCGCAGCTGAAGCTTTCTTT.

In this sample, this clonotype turned up a few times. The chain couples TRBV15 to TRBJ2-4, with 9 positions matching TRBD1. Germline CDR1 reads LNHNV; CDR2 reads YYDKDF (reference sequence). After removal of 5 bases from V and 3 bases from J, the junction contained 8 bases not matched to a gene. The CDR3 runs to 16 residues. The CDR3 region is CATSLDRGDSKNIQYF. CDR3 nucleotide sequence: TGTGCCACCAGCTTGGACAGGGGTGATAGCAAAAACATTCAGTACTTC.

The chain has TRBV27 and TRBJ1-2, with 9 positions matching TRBD1. The CDR3 is 18 amino acids. Germline V gives CDR1 MNHEY, CDR2 SMNVEV (reference sequence). The V and J ends lost 6 bases and 0 bases, in that order; junction bases with no gene match: 14. The CDR3, as DNA: TGTGCCAGCAGACCAATAGGGACAGGGTCGATAGCTAACTATGGCTACACCTTC. Its translation: CASRPIGTGSIANYGYTF.

This clonotype has only one observation. The CDR3 DNA reads TGTGCCAGCAGCTTAAGTGCCACAAGGGGGGGGGTTTATGAGCAGTTCTTC. This translates into CASSLSATRGGVYEQFF. The rearrangement joins TRBV7-3 to TRBJ2-1, with a possible D match to TRBD2 (7 bases). The CDR3 is 17 amino acids. Trimming removed 1 base at V and 8 bases at J, with 21 bases between. The germline gives CDR1 SGHTA, CDR2 FQGTGA.

This sequence joins TRBV6-1 and TRBJ1-1, with 9 bases lining up with TRBD1. The CDR3 length is 14 residues. Germline CDR1 and CDR2: MNHNS and SASEGT. V shed 7 bases, J shed 12 bases, and the junction held 15 bases outside the gene matches. CDR3 residues: CASISSGQGFRTFF. CDR3 nucleotide sequence: TGTGCCAGCATCTCATCGGGACAGGGTTTTAGGACTTTCTTT.

This clonotype was found a few times. The chain employs TRBV12-3 or TRBV12-4 and TRBJ2-7; 11 bases line up with TRBD1. The V and J ends lost 5 bases and 7 bases, in that order; junction bases with no gene match: 10. The CDR3 consists of 15 residues. In nucleotides, the CDR3 is TGTGCCAGCAGTGACGGGGACAGGGGGTTTTTGGAGCAGTACTTC. Protein: CASSDGDRGFLEQYF.

This clonotype has ten or more counts. The V and J genes are TRBV6-2 or TRBV6-3 and TRBJ2-7; the match to TRBD2 covers 10 bases. Trimming at V came to 3 bases and at J to 7 bases, leaving 15 bases not matched to a gene. Germline CDR1 is MNHEY and CDR2 is SVGEGT. The CDR3 totals 17 residues. CDR3 region: CASSYRQRGGPTCEQYV. In DNA form, the CDR3 reads TGTGCCAGCAGTTATCGACAGCGGGGGGGTCCTACGTGTGAGCAGTACGTC.

This rearrangement joins TRBV7-9 to TRBJ1-1, with TRBD1 matching over 8 bases. V lost 8 bases and J lost 1; bases outside the gene matches: 6. Germline loops: CDR1 SEHNR, CDR2 FQNEAQ (reference sequence). This CDR3 region has 14 residues. The CDR3 DNA sequence: TGTGCCAGCGGGCAGGGGGCTTCGAACACTGAAGCTTTCTTT. This encodes CASGQGASNTEAFF.